The source of this T cell receptor (beta chain) is a study of human T cells and chemical hapten exposure. Overall study context: Patches that contained 0.01% DPC were applied to the upper back and read at 6 days. Study-level findings and limits: Expanded TCRs showed more large CDR3 clusters than pre-sensitization or healthy control sets. Expanded TCR counts at PT1 were positively correlated with the patch test score.

Time point reported: pre-sensitization, week 0. Stated treatment: therapeutic diphenylcyclopropenone sensitization with weekly scalp DPC. Blood draws preceded each patch test application. TCRdb reprocessed the RACE reads via MiXCR and lists one record per CDR3 protein. This sample has roughly 380,000 distinct CDR3 sequences; approximately 5.1% occur once, and the top ten carry about 2.5%. Turning to this clonotype: Antigen: not known.

This clonotype originated in a woman aged 50 to 65 with alopecia areata. Some clones in this sample may be carry-over from other donors' samples. Sample: whole blood, taken in connection with sensitization to the hapten diphenylcyclopropenone (DPC).

For the CDR3, the DNA is TGTGCCAGCTCCCGGACAGACACTAACTATGGCTACACCTTC. Translation: CASSRTDTNYGYTF. This chain connects TRBV18 to TRBJ1-2, with D possibly TRBD1 on 6 matching bases. CDR1 KGHSH and CDR2 LQKENI come from the germline V gene. This CDR3 region has 14 residues. V was cut by 6 bases and J by 0 bases, with 11 bases left in between.